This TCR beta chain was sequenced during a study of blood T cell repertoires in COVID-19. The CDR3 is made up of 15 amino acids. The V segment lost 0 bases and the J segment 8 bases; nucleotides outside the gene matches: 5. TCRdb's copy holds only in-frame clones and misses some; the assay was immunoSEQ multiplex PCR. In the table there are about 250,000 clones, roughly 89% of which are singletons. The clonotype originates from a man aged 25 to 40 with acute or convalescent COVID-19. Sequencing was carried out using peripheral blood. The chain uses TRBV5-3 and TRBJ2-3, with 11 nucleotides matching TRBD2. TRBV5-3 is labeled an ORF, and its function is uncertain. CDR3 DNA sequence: TGTGCCAGAAGCTTGGGACTAGCGGGGCCACGTACGCAGTATTTT. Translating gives CARSLGLAGPRTQYF.